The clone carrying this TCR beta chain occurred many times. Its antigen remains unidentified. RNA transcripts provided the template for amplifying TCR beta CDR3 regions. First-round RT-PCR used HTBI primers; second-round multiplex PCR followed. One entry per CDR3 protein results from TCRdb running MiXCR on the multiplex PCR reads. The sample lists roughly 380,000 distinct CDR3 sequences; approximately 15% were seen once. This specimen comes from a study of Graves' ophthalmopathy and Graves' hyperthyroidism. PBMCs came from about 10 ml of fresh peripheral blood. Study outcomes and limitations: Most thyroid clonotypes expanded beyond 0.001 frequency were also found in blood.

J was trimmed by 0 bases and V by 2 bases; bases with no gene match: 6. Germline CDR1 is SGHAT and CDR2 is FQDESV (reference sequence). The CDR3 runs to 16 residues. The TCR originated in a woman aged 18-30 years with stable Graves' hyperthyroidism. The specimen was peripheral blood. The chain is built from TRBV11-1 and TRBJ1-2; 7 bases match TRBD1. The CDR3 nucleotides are TGTGCCAGCAGCTTAATGGGACAGAGCCCTAACTATGGCTACACCTTC. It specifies CASSLMGQSPNYGYTF.